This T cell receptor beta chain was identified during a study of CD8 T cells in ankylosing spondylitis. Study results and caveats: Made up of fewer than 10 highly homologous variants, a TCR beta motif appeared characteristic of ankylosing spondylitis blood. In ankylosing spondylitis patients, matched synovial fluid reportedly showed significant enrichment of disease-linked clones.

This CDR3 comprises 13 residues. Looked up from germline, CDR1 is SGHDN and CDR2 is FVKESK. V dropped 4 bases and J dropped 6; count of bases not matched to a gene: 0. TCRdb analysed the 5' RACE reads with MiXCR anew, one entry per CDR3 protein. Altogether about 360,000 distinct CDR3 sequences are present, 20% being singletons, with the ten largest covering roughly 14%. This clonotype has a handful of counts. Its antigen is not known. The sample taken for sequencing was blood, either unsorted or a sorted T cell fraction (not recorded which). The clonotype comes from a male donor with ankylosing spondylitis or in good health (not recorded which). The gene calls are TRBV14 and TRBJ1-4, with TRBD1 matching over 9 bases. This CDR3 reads CASSRTGDEKLFF. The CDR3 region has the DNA TGTGCCAGCAGCCGGACAGGGGATGAAAAACTGTTTTTT. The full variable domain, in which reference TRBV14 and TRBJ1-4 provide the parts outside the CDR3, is EAGVTQFPSHSVIEKGQTVTLRCDPISGHDNLYWYRRVMGKEIKFLLHFVKESKQDESGMPNNRFLAERTGGTYSTLKVQPAELEDSGVYFCASSRTGDEKLFFGSGTQLSVL.